The clone carrying this T cell receptor (beta chain) was observed a few times. The antigen remains unidentified. Germline CDR1 SGHVS, CDR2 FQNEAQ. Trimming shortened V by 4 bases and J by 4 bases, and 12 bases separated the two germline ends. This CDR3 has 14 amino acids. The sample comes from a study of T-cell reconstitution after alpha-beta-depleted transplantation in children. Construction of the TCRbeta library involved unique molecular identifiers. TCRdb analysed the PCR reads with MiXCR anew, one entry per CDR3 protein. The sample carries roughly 350,000 distinct CDR3 sequences, around 15% recorded once. The study, taken as a whole, reports: T-cell counts and diversity were attributed mostly to newly produced T cells one year after transplant. Reported findings indicate that, about two months after transplant, alpha-beta T cells came from several hundred expanded clones, which were derived from non-depleted graft cells. The origin of high day-60 TCRbeta diversity in some patients lay in surviving recipient T cells and thymic progenitors.

The sequencing used PBMCs, mostly from graft donor cells, collected 360 days after TCRalphabeta/CD19-depleted stem cell transplant. The clonotype comes from a male patient under 10 years old who had a stem cell transplant for acute lymphoblastic leukemia, so the T cells may come from the graft donor. The chain is built from TRBV7-8 and TRBJ2-3; D is perhaps TRBD2 (7 bases). CDR3 loop: CASSWGGSPDTQYF. CDR3 nucleotides: TGTGCCAGCAGCTGGGGGGGCTCTCCAGATACGCAGTATTTT. The full variable domain, in which reference TRBV7-8 and TRBJ2-3 provide the parts outside the CDR3, is GAGVSQSPRYKVAKRGQDVALRCDPISGHVSLFWYQQALGQGPEFLTYFQNEAQLDKSGLPSDRFFAERPEGSVSTLKIQRTQQEDSAVYLCASSWGGSPDTQYFGPGTRLTVL.